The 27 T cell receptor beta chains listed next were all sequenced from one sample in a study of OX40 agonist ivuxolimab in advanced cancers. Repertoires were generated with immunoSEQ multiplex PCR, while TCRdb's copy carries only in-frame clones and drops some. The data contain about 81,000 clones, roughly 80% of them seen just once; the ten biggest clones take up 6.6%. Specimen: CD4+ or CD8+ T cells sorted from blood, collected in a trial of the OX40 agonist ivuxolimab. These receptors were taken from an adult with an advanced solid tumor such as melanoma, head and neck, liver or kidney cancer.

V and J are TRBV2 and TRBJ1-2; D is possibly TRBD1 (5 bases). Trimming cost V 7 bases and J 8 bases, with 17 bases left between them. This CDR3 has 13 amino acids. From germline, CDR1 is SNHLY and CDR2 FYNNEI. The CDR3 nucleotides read TGTGCCAGCACCGGAGACAGCCGCTGGGGCTACACCTTC. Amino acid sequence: CASTGDSRWGYTF.

CDR3 amino acids: CASRRQGTNEKLFF. The DNA for the CDR3 is TGTGCCAGTAGAAGACAGGGGACTAATGAAAAACTGTTTTTT. The rearrangement joins TRBV19 to TRBJ1-4, with TRBD1 matching 8 bases. V shed 6 bases, J shed 2 bases, and the junction held 2 bases outside the gene matches. The CDR3 consists of 14 residues. The germline CDR1 and CDR2 sequences are LNHDA and SQIVND (reference sequence).

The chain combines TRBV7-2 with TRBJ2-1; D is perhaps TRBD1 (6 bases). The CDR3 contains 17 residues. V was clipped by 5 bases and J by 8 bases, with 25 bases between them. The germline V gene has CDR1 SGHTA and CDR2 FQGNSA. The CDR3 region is CASSPTNRAPGYDEQFF. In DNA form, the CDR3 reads TGTGCCAGCAGCCCCACAAACAGGGCCCCCGGCTATGATGAGCAGTTCTTC. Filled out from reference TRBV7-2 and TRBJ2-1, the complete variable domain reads GAGVSQSPSNKVTEKGKDVELRCDPISGHTALYWYRQSLGQGLEFLIYFQGNSAPDKSGLPSDRFSAERTGGSVSTLTIQRTQQEDSAVYLCASSPTNRAPGYDEQFFGPGTRLTVL.

Written as DNA, the CDR3 is TGTGCCAGTAGTATGGGCAGCTACAATGAGCAGTTCTTC. It yields the protein CASSMGSYNEQFF. J is TRBJ2-1 and V is TRBV19; D remains ambiguous. The V and J ends lost 3 bases and 3 bases respectively, with 6 bases between them. Per the germline V gene, CDR1 is LNHDA and CDR2 is SQIVND (reference sequence). The length of the CDR3 is 13 residues.

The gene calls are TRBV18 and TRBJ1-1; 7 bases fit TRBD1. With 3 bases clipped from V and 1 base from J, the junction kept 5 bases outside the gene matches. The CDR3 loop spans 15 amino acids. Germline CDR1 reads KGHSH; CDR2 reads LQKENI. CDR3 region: CASSPHDRANTEAFF. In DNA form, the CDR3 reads TGTGCCAGCTCACCGCATGACAGGGCGAACACTGAAGCTTTCTTT.

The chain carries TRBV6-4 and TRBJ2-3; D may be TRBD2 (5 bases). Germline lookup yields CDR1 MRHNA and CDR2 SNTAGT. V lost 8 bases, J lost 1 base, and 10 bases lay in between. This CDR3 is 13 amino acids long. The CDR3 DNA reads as TGTGCCAGCTCCACTAGTGGCACAGATACGCAGTATTTT. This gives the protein CASSTSGTDTQYF.

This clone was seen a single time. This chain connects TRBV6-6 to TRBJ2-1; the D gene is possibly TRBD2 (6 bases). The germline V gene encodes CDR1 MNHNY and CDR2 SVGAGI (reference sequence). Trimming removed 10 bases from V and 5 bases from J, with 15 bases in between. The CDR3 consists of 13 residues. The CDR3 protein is CATIDSGNNEQFF. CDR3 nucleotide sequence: TGTGCCACCATCGATAGCGGAAACAATGAGCAGTTCTTC.

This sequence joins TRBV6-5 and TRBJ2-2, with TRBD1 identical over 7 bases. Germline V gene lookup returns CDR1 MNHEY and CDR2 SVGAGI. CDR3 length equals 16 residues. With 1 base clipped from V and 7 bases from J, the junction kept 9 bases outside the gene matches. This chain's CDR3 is CASSYLPGTEGGELFF. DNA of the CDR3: TGTGCCAGCAGTTACTTGCCCGGGACAGAGGGCGGGGAGCTGTTTTTT.

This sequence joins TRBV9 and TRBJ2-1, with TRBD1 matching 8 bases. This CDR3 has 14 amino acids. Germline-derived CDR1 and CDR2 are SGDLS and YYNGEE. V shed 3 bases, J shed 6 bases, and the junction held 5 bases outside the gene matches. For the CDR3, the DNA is TGTGCCAGCAGCGAGAGACAGGGGTTCAATGAGCAGTTCTTC. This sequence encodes CASSERQGFNEQFF.

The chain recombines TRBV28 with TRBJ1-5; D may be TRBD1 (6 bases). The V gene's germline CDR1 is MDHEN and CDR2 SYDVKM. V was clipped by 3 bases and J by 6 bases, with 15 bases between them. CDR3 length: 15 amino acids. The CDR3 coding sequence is TGTGCCAGCAGTTTCGGACAGCCGATCTCTCAGCCCCAGCATTTT. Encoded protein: CASSFGQPISQPQHF.

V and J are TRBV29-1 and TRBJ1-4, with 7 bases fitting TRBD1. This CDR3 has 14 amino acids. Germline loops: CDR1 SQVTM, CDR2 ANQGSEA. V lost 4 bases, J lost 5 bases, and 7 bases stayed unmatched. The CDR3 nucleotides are TGCAGCGTTGGAGCCGGGACAGCGAATGAAAAACTGTTTTTT. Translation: CSVGAGTANEKLFF.

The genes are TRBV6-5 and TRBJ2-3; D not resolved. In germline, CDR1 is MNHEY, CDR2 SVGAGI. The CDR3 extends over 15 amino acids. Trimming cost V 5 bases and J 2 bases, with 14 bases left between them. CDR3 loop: CASSNLPTSTDTQYF. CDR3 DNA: TGTGCCAGCAGTAACCTACCTACCTCCACAGATACGCAGTATTTT.

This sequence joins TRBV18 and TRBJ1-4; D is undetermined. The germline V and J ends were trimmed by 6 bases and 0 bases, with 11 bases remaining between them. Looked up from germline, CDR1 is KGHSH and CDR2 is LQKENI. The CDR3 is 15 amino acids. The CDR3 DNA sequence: TGTGCCAGCTCGAATACAGAGCCAACTAATGAAAAACTGTTTTTT. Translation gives CASSNTEPTNEKLFF.

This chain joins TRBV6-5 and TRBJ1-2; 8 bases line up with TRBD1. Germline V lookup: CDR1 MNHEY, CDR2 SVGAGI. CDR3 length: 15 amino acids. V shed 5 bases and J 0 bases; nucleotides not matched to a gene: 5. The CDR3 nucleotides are TGTGCCAGCAGTACCCGGACAGGGCCTAACTATGGCTACACCTTC. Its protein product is CASSTRTGPNYGYTF.

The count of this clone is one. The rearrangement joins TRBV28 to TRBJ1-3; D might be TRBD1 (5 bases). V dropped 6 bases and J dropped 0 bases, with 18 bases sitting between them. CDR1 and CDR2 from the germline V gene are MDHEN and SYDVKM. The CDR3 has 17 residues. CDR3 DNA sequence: TGTGCCAGCAGGGGGACGGTCTTGAACTACTCTGGAAACACCATATATTTT. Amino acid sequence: CASRGTVLNYSGNTIYF.

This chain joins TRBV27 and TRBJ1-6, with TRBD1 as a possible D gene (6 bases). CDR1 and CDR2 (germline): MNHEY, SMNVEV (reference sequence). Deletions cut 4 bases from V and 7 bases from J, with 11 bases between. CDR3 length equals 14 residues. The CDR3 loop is CASSSQGSNSPLHF. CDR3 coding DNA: TGTGCCAGCAGTTCTCAGGGGTCAAATTCACCCCTCCACTTT.

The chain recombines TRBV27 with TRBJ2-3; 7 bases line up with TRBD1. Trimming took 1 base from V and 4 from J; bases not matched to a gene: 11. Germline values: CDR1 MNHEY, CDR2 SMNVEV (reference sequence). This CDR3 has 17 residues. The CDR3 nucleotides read TGTGCCAGCAGTTTATTTTTAGGGGGCTGGGATTCAGATACGCAGTATTTT. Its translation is CASSLFLGGWDSDTQYF.

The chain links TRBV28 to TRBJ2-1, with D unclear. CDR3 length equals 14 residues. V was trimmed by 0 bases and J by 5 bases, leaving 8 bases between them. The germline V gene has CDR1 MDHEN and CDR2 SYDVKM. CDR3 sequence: CASSLWKLDNEQFF. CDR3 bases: TGTGCCAGCAGTTTATGGAAACTCGACAATGAGCAGTTCTTC.

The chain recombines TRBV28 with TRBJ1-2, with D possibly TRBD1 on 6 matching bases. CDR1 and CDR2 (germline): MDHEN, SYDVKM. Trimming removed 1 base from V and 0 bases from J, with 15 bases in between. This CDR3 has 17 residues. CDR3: CASSLSGRTVPNYGYTF. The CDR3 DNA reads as TGTGCCAGCAGTTTATCGGGCCGGACAGTTCCTAACTATGGCTACACCTTC.

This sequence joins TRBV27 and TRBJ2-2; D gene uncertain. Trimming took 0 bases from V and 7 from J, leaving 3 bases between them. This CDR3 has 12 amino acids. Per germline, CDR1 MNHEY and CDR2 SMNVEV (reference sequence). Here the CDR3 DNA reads TGTGCCAGCAGTTTATCGATCGGGGAGCTGTTTTTT. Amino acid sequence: CASSLSIGELFF.

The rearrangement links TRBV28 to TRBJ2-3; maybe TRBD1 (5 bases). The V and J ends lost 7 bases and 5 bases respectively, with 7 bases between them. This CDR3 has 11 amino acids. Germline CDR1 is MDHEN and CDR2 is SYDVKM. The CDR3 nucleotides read TGTGCCAGCACAGGGCTAGATACGCAGTATTTT. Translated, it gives CASTGLDTQYF.

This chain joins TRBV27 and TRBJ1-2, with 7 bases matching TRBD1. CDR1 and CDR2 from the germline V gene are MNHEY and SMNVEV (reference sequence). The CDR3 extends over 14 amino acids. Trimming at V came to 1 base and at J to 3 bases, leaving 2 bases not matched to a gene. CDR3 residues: CASSLFRGHYGYTF. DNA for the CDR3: TGTGCCAGCAGTTTATTTAGGGGGCACTATGGCTACACCTTC.

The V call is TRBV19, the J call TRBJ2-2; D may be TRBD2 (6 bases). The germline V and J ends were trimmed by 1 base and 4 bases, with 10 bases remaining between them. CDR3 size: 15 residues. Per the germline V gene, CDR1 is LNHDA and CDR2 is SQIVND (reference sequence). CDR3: CASSIGGGGTGELFF. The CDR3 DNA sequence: TGTGCCAGTAGTATAGGGGGAGGCGGCACCGGGGAGCTGTTTTTT.

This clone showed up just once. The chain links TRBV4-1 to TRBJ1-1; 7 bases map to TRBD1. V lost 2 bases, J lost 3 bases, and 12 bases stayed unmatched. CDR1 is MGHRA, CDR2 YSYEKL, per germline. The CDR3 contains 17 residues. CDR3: CASSQSRGGASDTEAFF. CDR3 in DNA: TGCGCCAGCAGCCAATCAAGAGGGGGCGCTTCGGACACTGAAGCTTTCTTT.

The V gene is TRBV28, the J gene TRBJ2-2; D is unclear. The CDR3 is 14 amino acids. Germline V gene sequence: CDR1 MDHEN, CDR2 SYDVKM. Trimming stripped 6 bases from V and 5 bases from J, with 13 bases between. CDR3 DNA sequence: TGTGCCAGCAGGGTTCCCTTGTCGACCGGGGAGCTGTTTTTT. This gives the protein CASRVPLSTGELFF.

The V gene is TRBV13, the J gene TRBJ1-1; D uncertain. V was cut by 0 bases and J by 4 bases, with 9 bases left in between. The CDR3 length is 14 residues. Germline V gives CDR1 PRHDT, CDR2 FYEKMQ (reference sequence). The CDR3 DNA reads TGTGCCAGCAGCTTAGGGACAAGTGGCACTGAAGCTTTCTTT. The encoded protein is CASSLGTSGTEAFF.

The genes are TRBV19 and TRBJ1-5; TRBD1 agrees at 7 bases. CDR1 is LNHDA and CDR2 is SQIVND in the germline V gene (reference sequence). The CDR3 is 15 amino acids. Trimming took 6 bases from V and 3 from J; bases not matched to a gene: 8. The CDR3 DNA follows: TGTGCCAGTAGGATAACAGGGGCCGTCAATCAGCCCCAGCATTTT. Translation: CASRITGAVNQPQHF.